This TCR beta chain is from a study of T cell responses to AZD1222 COVID-19 vaccine (dated by TCRdb to 2020 to 2023). At the level of the whole study: AZD1222 recipients whose second dose came at about 4 weeks and those whose second dose came at about 12 weeks were combined into one group, since spike-specific TCR depth and breadth did not differ between the two schedules. A total of around 240 trial participants underwent TCR sequencing, of whom about 200 had received two doses of AZD1222 and around 25 had received two doses of the MenACWY control vaccine. Trial participants were enrolled into age subgroups of 18-55, 56-69 and 70-plus years, which contained 148, 28 and 57 TCR-sequenced participants, respectively. Summary of the overall study and its limitations: After two AZD1222 doses, spike-specific TCR breadth and depth were significantly higher than at day 0 and than in MenACWY recipients. The 56-69-year group was small, and its depth increase did not reach significance, likely because of low power. Conclusions about previously exposed vaccinees were limited because only a handful of AZD1222 recipients were SARS-CoV-2 seropositive at baseline. Reportedly, almost half of the unique spike-specific TCRs recognized epitopes lying outside the regions that are mutated in the B.1.351 and B.1.1.7 variants. Participants were mostly white British and included more females than males, and it was suggested by the authors that clonal diversity may have been underestimated. Vaccine-associated CD4 TCRs spanned the whole spike protein, with dominant responses in regions 160-218 and 743-854. Because no samples from the day 14 peak response were available, repertoires could be characterized only after the peak T cell response.

The germline V gene (reference sequence) supplies CDR1 GTSNPN and CDR2 SVGIG. The germline V end is reduced by 0 bases and the J end by 3 bases; junction bases left unmatched: 6. The CDR3, cysteine through phenylalanine, is 15 amino acids long. Of all the DNA, just the CDR3 is kept, 45 bases in frame from base 1. What this sample's time point label stands for: baseline before first vaccination. The vaccinee samples were drawn from two UK trials, COV001 and COV002, one of which was a single-blind randomized controlled phase 2/3 trial testing AZD1222 (ChAdOx1 nCoV-19) in healthy adults. For TCRbeta chain sequencing, PBMC samples were collected from trial participants at day 0 and at day 28 after the second dose. This clone occurred once. Its antigen specificity is not known. Base qualities are missing; no much larger clone stands one base away. The CDR3 regions of human TCRbeta chains were analyzed by immunosequencing. On the authors' methods: Repertoire TCRs were matched against a reference library of SARS-CoV-2-specific TCRs generated with the MIRA antigen-specificity platform. Breadth was defined as the fraction of unique TCRs that were SARS-CoV-2-associated. Depth was defined as the fraction of total T cells that were SARS-CoV-2-associated. Using the MIRA data, every spike-specific TCR was mapped to the spike region that the TCR reacted to and assigned to either a CD4 or a CD8 class. Log10-transformed breadth and depth values were compared by one-way ANOVA with Sidak's multiple comparisons tests. TCRdb retrieved this table from immuneACCESS and kept in-frame rearrangements only. Not all clones are present; in checked studies, unresolved V genes account for under half, and no reason is known for the remainder. The D gene and trimming were derived from the DNA, and the V and J assignments and clone size from that table. For this sample there are 150,000 to 200,000 clones; 80% to 90% appear just once. Approximately 7.7% of the sample is taken by the ten largest.

The chain couples TRBV30 to TRBJ2-3; TRBD2 fits 7 bases in the junction. Sequenced material: peripheral blood, taken on day 0 of AZD1222 vaccination. This receptor was taken from an adult in good health. The nucleotides are TGTGCCTGGAGTGTCGCGGGACTACCGACAGATACGCAGTATTTT. Protein translation: CAWSVAGLPTDTQYF.